The sequence of this TCR beta chain was determined in a study of blood T cells in healthy people across ages. A second PCR of about 6 to 12 cycles used a sample-barcoded 5' primer and a J-beta primer mix. Researchers report that each sample yielded at least 2.5 million CDR3-containing paired-end reads. A single record per CDR3 protein comes from TCRdb applying MiXCR to the 5' RACE reads. The data hold about 1 million distinct CDR3 sequences, with 20% to 25% observed a single time. The data were also submitted as part of a second study, on T cells of mothers and their children. This second study says: A handful of children and their three healthy Caucasian mothers were the donors. Extracted RNA, in its entirety, went into cDNA synthesis at roughly 1.5 ug per 15 ul. Compared with unrelated pairs, related mother-child pairs had slightly higher, non-significant overlap.

The origin of this receptor is a girl aged 2-10 years in good health. Source material: blood.

As DNA, the CDR3 is TGCGCCAGCAGCCAAGAAGCGGGACAGGGTATGAGCGACGAGCAGTACTTC. Its protein is CASSQEAGQGMSDEQYF. The genes are TRBV4-3 and TRBJ2-7; TRBD1 agrees at 9 bases. V was clipped by 0 bases and J by 5 bases; unmatched bases: 11. Germline CDR1 is LGHNA and CDR2 is YSLEER. The CDR3 is made up of 17 amino acids.